The sample holds a few counts of the clone carrying this TCR beta chain. The sample belongs to a study of blood T cell repertoires in COVID-19. For the study at large: PBMCs, B-cell-depleted T cells, or T cells were the source of the cDNA or gDNA that made up the material.

Clones were read by immunoSEQ multiplex PCR, and TCRdb kept only the in-frame ones, dropping some. The sample comprises about 190,000 clones, around 85% of which are singletons, and roughly 12% rests with the top ten. Sequencing was done on a sample of peripheral blood. The source of this sequence is a woman between 50 and 59 years old with acute or convalescent COVID-19.

The CDR3 nucleotides read TGCGCCAGCAGCCCCGGACAGGGGTCCCCCACAGATACGCAGTATTTT. As protein: CASSPGQGSPTDTQYF. The V call is TRBV4-1, the J call TRBJ2-3, with 9 bases aligning to TRBD1. This CDR3 contains 16 residues. CDR1 MGHRA and CDR2 YSYEKL come from the germline V gene. J was trimmed by 2 bases and V by 4 bases; bases with no gene match: 7.